This TCR beta chain was identified in a study of cytomegalovirus exposure and HLA in healthy donors. Study results and limitations: Most likely, a cluster of highly shared sequence variants arose as a sequencing artifact. Prediction of most subjects' HLA-A and HLA-B alleles by TCR beta sequences was reportedly accurate. Immune exposure information available was restricted to CMV serostatus.

In this sample, this clone turned up a few times. Antigen: not known. This CDR3 has 13 residues. The V end was cut by 2 bases, the J end by 7 bases, with 11 bases between. CDR1 and CDR2 from the germline V gene are SGHTA and FQGTGA. The primer mix had 60 Vbeta and 13 Jbeta primers. Using immunoSEQ multiplex PCR, the repertoire was profiled, and TCRdb retains in-frame clones only, with some absent. The table includes some 120,000 clones, roughly 80% detected once. This clonotype originated in a male donor in good health and CMV-seropositive. Sequenced sample: PBMCs. The chain uses TRBV7-3 and TRBJ1-2, with TRBD1 as a possible D gene (5 bases). For the CDR3, the DNA is TGTGCCAGCAGCTTAGGCCAGGGAGGTGGCTACACCTTC. Residues: CASSLGQGGGYTF.